The next 23 T cell receptor beta chains were all read from a single sample in a study of T cell repertoires in cytomegalovirus infection. TCRdb itself ran the reads through MiXCR, one entry per CDR3 protein. This table has under 150,000 distinct CDR3 sequences, 20% to 30% appearing once. These receptors' targets are unknown. Sequenced: PBMCs, sequenced either directly or after in vitro stimulation (not recorded which). Receptors were obtained from a human donor in good health (CMV status not recorded). Some clones in this sample may be carry-over from other donors' samples.

The sample holds many counts of this clonotype. V and J are TRBV7-2 and TRBJ2-3; D ambiguous. Germline V lookup: CDR1 SGHTA, CDR2 FQGNSA. The CDR3 contains 14 residues. Trimming removed 1 base at V and 6 bases at J, with 11 bases between. Here the CDR3 DNA reads TGTGCCAGCAGCTTAGAACTAATCGCTGATACGCAGTATTTT. This translates into CASSLELIADTQYF.

This chain connects TRBV13 to TRBJ1-1, with D perhaps TRBD1 (6 bases). V lost 7 bases, J lost 1 base, and 19 bases lay in between. The CDR3 is 16 residues long. Germline V gene data show CDR1 as PRHDT and CDR2 as FYEKMQ (reference sequence). The DNA for the CDR3 is TGTGCCAGCACCCGAGGGGGAAAGTTGCGGAACACTGAAGCTTTCTTT. Residues: CASTRGGKLRNTEAFF.

This clonotype was found many times. The rearrangement uses TRBV7-8 and TRBJ2-7; D might be TRBD1 (5 bases). This CDR3 has 16 amino acids. Germline assignment: CDR1 SGHVS and CDR2 FQNEAQ. Between the trimmed V and J ends, which lost 0 bases and 2 bases, there was a span of 14 bases. The CDR3, as DNA: TGTGCCAGCAGCTTAGCGTCAGGTTCAGGGCCCTACGAGCAGTACGTC. It specifies CASSLASGSGPYEQYV.

The chain has TRBV29-1 and TRBJ2-7, with 10 bases aligning to TRBD1. V gave up 8 bases and J gave up 3 bases; unmatched junction bases: 7. The germline V gene has CDR1 SQVTM and CDR2 ANQGSEA. CDR3 length equals 13 residues. DNA for the CDR3: TGCAGCACCTCCGGGACAGGGGTCTACGAGCAGTACTTC. Residues: CSTSGTGVYEQYF.

A single count supports this clonotype. V is TRBV20-1 and J is TRBJ2-3; the match to TRBD2 covers 7 bases. Unmatched junction bases numbered 5, after V lost 2 bases and J lost 3 bases. Germline V gives CDR1 DFQATT, CDR2 SNEGSKA (reference sequence). The CDR3 is 14 residues long. The CDR3 loop reads CSARKSGITDTQYF. CDR3 bases: TGCAGTGCTAGAAAGAGCGGGATAACAGATACGCAGTATTTT.

The chain combines TRBV27 with TRBJ2-1, with a weak D call TRBD2 (5 bases). The germline V and J ends were trimmed by 8 bases and 0 bases, with 14 bases remaining between them. CDR3 size: 15 residues. Germline CDR1 is MNHEY and CDR2 is SMNVEV (reference sequence). CDR3 sequence reads: CASSVMGSSYNEQFF. The CDR3 DNA is TGTGCCAGCTCTGTTATGGGGAGCTCCTACAATGAGCAGTTCTTC.

This clonotype was seen a handful of times. The chain joins TRBV7-9 to TRBJ2-1; D may match TRBD1 or TRBD2 (6 bases each). Per the germline V gene, CDR1 is SEHNR and CDR2 is FQNEAQ (reference sequence). This CDR3 comprises 12 residues. V dropped 4 bases and J dropped 15 bases, with 16 bases sitting between them. Here the CDR3 reads CASSSPGGRGFF. As DNA, the CDR3 is TGTGCCAGCAGCTCGCCCGGGGGCAGGGGGTTCTTC.

V and J are TRBV7-9 and TRBJ1-1, with a weak D call TRBD1 (6 bases). This CDR3 comprises 14 residues. Trimming cost V 2 bases and J 3 bases, with 10 bases left between them. Germline V gene data show CDR1 as SEHNR and CDR2 as FQNEAQ (reference sequence). This chain's CDR3 is CASSLQGSYTEAFF. The DNA of the CDR3 is TGTGCCAGCAGCTTACAGGGGTCATACACTGAAGCTTTCTTT. The full variable domain, rest sourced from reference TRBV7-9 and TRBJ1-1, is DTGVSQNPRHKITKRGQNVTFRCDPISEHNRLYWYRQTLGQGPEFLTYFQNEAQLEKSRLLSDRFSAERPKGSFSTLEIQRTEQGDSAMYLCASSLQGSYTEAFFGQGTRLTVV.

In the case of this clonotype: A much larger clone differs from this one at a single base, so this may be a read error. V gene TRBV7-9 combines with J gene TRBJ1-4; TRBD1 matches 9 bases. This CDR3 spans 17 amino acids. Germline V gene sequence: CDR1 SEHNR, CDR2 FQNEAQ (reference sequence). CDR3 sequence: CASSSAGTGILNEELFF. The CDR3 DNA sequence: TGTGCCAGCAGCTCTGCCGGGACAGGGATCCTCAATGAAGAACTGTTTTTT.

The CDR3 bases are TGTGCCAGCAGTACGAGCGGGAGCGGCGAGACCCAGTACTTC. Residues: CASSTSGSGETQYF. The V gene is TRBV6-5, the J gene TRBJ2-5; 8 positions match TRBD2. Germline V gene sequence: CDR1 MNHEY, CDR2 SVGAGI. V shed 5 bases, J shed 5 bases, and the junction held 7 bases outside the gene matches. This CDR3 has 14 residues.

This clonotype was counted at least ten times. The chain couples TRBV7-6 to TRBJ2-5, with D possibly being TRBD2 (5 bases). This CDR3 is 15 amino acids long. Germline assignment: CDR1 SGHVS and CDR2 FNYEAQ. V lost 5 bases to trimming and J lost 3 bases, with 16 bases between them. CDR3 coding DNA: TGTGCCAGCAGCCAAACAGCCGGGGTAGAAGAGACCCAGTACTTC. Protein: CASSQTAGVEETQYF.

This chain uses TRBV6-5 with TRBJ2-1; D gene ambiguous. Trimming took 0 bases from V and 5 from J, leaving 11 bases between them. The CDR3 is 15 amino acids. CDR1 is MNHEY, CDR2 SVGAGI, per germline. CDR3: CASSYSDATHNEQFF. DNA of the CDR3: TGTGCCAGCAGTTACTCGGACGCCACCCACAATGAGCAGTTCTTC.

The rearrangement links TRBV6-1 to TRBJ2-7, with D perhaps matching TRBD2 (5 bases). The germline V gene encodes CDR1 MNHNS and CDR2 SASEGT. The V gene lost 5 bases and the J gene lost 2 bases, with 10 bases spanning the gap. The CDR3 spans 13 residues. This chain's CDR3 is CASSSGRTYEQYF. The CDR3 DNA is TGTGCCAGCAGTAGCGGACGAACCTACGAGCAGTACTTC.

The CDR3 nucleotides read TGCGCCAGCAGCTTGGCTGGGCAGGGGGCCTTATCTGGAAACACCATATATTTT. Protein product: CASSLAGQGALSGNTIYF. The chain employs TRBV5-1 and TRBJ1-3; 8 nucleotides line up with TRBD1. J lost 1 base, V lost 0 bases, and 9 bases had no gene match. The CDR3 loop spans 18 amino acids. CDR1 SGHRS and CDR2 YFSETQ come from the germline V gene. Variable domain in full (rest from reference TRBV5-1 and TRBJ1-3): KAGVTQTPRYLIKTRGQQVTLSCSPISGHRSVSWYQQTPGQGLQFLFEYFSETQRNKGNFPGRFSGRQFSNSRSEMNVSTLELGDSALYLCASSLAGQGALSGNTIYFGEGSWLTVV.

This clonotype was seen once. The J gene is TRBJ2-2, the V gene TRBV6-4; 8 bases agree with TRBD1. CDR3 size: 14 residues. Germline V gene data show CDR1 as MRHNA and CDR2 as SNTAGT. With 3 bases clipped from V and 3 bases from J, the junction kept 0 bases outside the gene matches. The CDR3 region has the DNA TGTGCCAGCAGTGAACAGGGGGACACCGGGGAGCTGTTTTTT. Translated: CASSEQGDTGELFF.

There are a few counts of this clonotype. The CDR3 DNA reads TGTGCCAGCAGCCCCCACGGACCCCCGGCCTACGAGCAGTACGTC. As protein: CASSPHGPPAYEQYV. V is TRBV7-2 and J is TRBJ2-7; no clear D. CDR1 and CDR2 from the germline V gene are SGHTA and FQGNSA. The length of the CDR3 is 15 residues. V shed 5 bases and J shed 2 bases, with 16 bases lying between them.

The J gene is TRBJ1-1, the V gene TRBV6-5; 8 bases align to TRBD1. In germline, CDR1 is MNHEY, CDR2 SVGAGI. The CDR3 spans 16 residues. V was clipped by 6 bases and J by 1 base; unmatched bases: 10. The CDR3 DNA follows: TGTGCCAGCAGCAGGACAGGGTGGGGTAGGAACACTGAAGCTTTCTTT. It codes for CASSRTGWGRNTEAFF.

The V call is TRBV6-2 or TRBV6-3, the J call TRBJ2-5; TRBD2 matches 7 bases. From germline, CDR1 is MNHEY and CDR2 SVGEGT. The CDR3 sequence is 16 residues long. Trimming at V came to 6 bases and at J to 5 bases, leaving 15 bases not matched to a gene. This CDR3 reads CASSPDRLAVSETQYF. The CDR3 DNA reads as TGTGCCAGCAGCCCGGATAGACTAGCCGTCAGCGAGACCCAGTACTTC.

This clonotype was seen more than once but under ten times. The J gene is TRBJ2-7, the V gene TRBV6-2 or TRBV6-3, with D unclear. CDR3 length: 14 residues. Germline V gives CDR1 MNHEY, CDR2 SVGEGT. V was clipped by 10 bases and J by 2 bases, with 18 bases between them. CDR3 bases: TGTGCCACCCAAGAGGTTACTTATACCTACGAGCAGTACTTC. The encoded protein is CATQEVTYTYEQYF.

The rearrangement links TRBV6-6 to TRBJ2-5; 7 bases map to TRBD1. CDR3 length: 14 residues. J was trimmed by 2 bases and V by 2 bases; bases with no gene match: 2. Germline V gives CDR1 MNHNY, CDR2 SVGAGI (reference sequence). The CDR3 DNA reads TGTGCCAGCAGTTACCGGGGACAGCAAGAGACCCAGTACTTC. It specifies CASSYRGQQETQYF.

Notes on this clonotype: Germline and junction disagree at one end, which may indicate a read error. The V and J genes are TRBV28 and TRBJ1-1, with TRBD1 matching 9 bases. This CDR3 has 14 amino acids. Germline CDR1 reads MDHEN; CDR2 reads SYDVKM. CDR3 nucleotide sequence: TGTGCCAGCAGCCCCGGGACAGGGAACGCTGAAGCTTTCTTT. Translating gives CASSPGTGNAEAFF.

This clonotype occurred a few times. The V call is TRBV6-6, the J call TRBJ2-3, with 11 bases fitting TRBD2. The CDR3 extends over 14 amino acids. Germline V gene sequence: CDR1 MNHNY, CDR2 SVGAGI (reference sequence). Trimming cost V 6 bases and J 5 bases; bases outside gene matches: 4. The chain's CDR3 is CASRVAGGGDTQYF. Here the CDR3 DNA reads TGTGCCAGCAGGGTAGCGGGAGGGGGAGATACGCAGTATTTT.

This rearrangement joins TRBV6-5 to TRBJ2-7; 13 nucleotides align to TRBD2. V was pared by 0 bases and J by 4 bases, with 6 bases of the junction left unmatched. CDR3 size: 17 residues. CDR1 is MNHEY and CDR2 is SVGAGI in the germline V gene. CDR3 loop: CASSYSFSGLAGYEQYF. The DNA of the CDR3 is TGTGCCAGCAGTTACTCGTTTTCGGGACTAGCGGGGTACGAGCAGTACTTC.